Listed here are 9 T cell receptor beta chains from one sample, sequenced in a study of tumor and adjacent non-tumor tissue in lung cancer. This sample's RNA came from whole unsorted tissue. More than 3 cm separated this lung sample from the edge of the tumor. TCRbeta libraries were built with three rounds of nested PCR, modified from ARM-PCR. TCRdb used MiXCR to reprocess the multiplex PCR reads, holding one entry per CDR3 protein. The sample shows 85,000 or so distinct CDR3 sequences, 65% to 80% of them seen only once. Sequenced sample: distant non-tumor lung tissue. These receptor sequences come from a woman in her forties or fifties with non-small cell lung cancer.

As to this clonotype: This CDR3 fails to terminate in the conserved phenylalanine or tryptophan, so it likely reflects a read error. The DNA is left out, because the CDR3 cannot be placed on it with certainty; the CDR3 is given as TCRdb lists it. This chain joins TRBV12-3 or TRBV12-4 and TRBJ1-6; no check of the table's D call, TRBD1, against the DNA was made. Inclusive of both ends, the CDR3 amounts to 13 amino acids. The CDR3 loop reads CASRQGRDSPFHL.

In regard to this clonotype: A junction boundary mismatches the germline segment, possibly from a read error. The rearrangement uses TRBV6-1 and TRBJ2-1; perhaps TRBD1 as D (5 bases). Germline CDR1 is MNHNS and CDR2 is SASEGT. The CDR3 loop spans 15 amino acids. The CDR3 reads CVSSQAGYTYNGQFF. The CDR3 bases are TGTGTCAGCAGTCAGGCAGGGTATACCTACAATGGGCAGTTTTTC.

This clonotype was seen ten or more times. J is TRBJ1-1 and V is TRBV20-1, with TRBD1 identical over 9 bases. V shed 6 bases, J shed 1 base, and the junction held 6 bases outside the gene matches. Per the germline V gene, CDR1 is DFQATT and CDR2 is SNEGSKA (reference sequence). This CDR3 region has 14 residues. This CDR3 is CSADRGSENTEAFF. DNA for the CDR3: TGCAGTGCGGACAGGGGCAGTGAGAACACTGAAGCTTTCTTT.

Concerning this clonotype itself: Likely a read error: the CDR3 ends without its conserved phenylalanine or tryptophan. The chain combines TRBV11-2 with TRBJ2-3; D is tentatively TRBD1 or TRBD2 (6 bases each). Germline-derived CDR1 and CDR2 are SGHAT and FQNNGV. This CDR3 spans 15 amino acids. CDR3 in DNA: TGTGCCAGCAGGTTAGGACCCCCAGGGGACTATACGCAGTATATT. Amino acids: CASRLGPPGDYTQYI.

This chain uses TRBV11-2 with TRBJ2-7, with TRBD2 matching 7 bases. Unmatched junction bases numbered 7, after V lost 2 bases and J lost 3 bases. Per the germline V gene, CDR1 is SGHAT and CDR2 is FQNNGV. The CDR3 is 15 amino acids. The DNA of the CDR3 is TGTGCCAGCAGCTTACACCTAGCGGAGATCTACGAGCAGTACTTC. Amino acids: CASSLHLAEIYEQYF.

The chain combines TRBV7-2 with TRBJ2-3; D is undetermined. This CDR3 spans 14 amino acids. The germline gives CDR1 SGHTA, CDR2 FQGNSA. V gave up 2 bases and J gave up 2 bases, with 8 bases separating them. The chain's CDR3 is CASSLYVNTDTQYF. Written as DNA, the CDR3 is TGTGCCAGCAGCTTATATGTCAACACAGATACGCAGTATTTT.

This clonotype is a singleton in its sample. The chain employs TRBV6-2 or TRBV6-3 and TRBJ2-1; 11 nucleotides agree with TRBD2. Germline V CDR1 and CDR2: MNHEY, SVGEGT. The J segment lost 6 bases and the V segment lost 7 bases, leaving 8 bases of the junction unmatched. The CDR3 sequence is 15 residues long. In DNA form, the CDR3 reads TGTGCCAGCATGGGGACTAGCGGACCATTCAATGAGCAGTTCTTC. This gives the protein CASMGTSGPFNEQFF.

A single count supports this clonotype. At one end the junction does not follow the germline gene, possibly because of a read error. The rearrangement links TRBV6-1 to TRBJ1-2, with TRBD1 identical over 7 bases. The CDR3 runs 15 residues. Germline CDR1 reads MNHNS; CDR2 reads SASEGT. CDR3 sequence reads: CSSSLTGTEYYGYTF. The CDR3, as DNA: TGCAGCAGCAGTCTAACCGGGACAGAGTACTATGGCTACACCTTC.

This clonotype occurred once. At one boundary the junction diverges from the germline segment, which might be a read error. The chain is built from TRBV12-5 and TRBJ1-2; D unresolved. Per the germline V gene, CDR1 is LGHNT and CDR2 is FRNRAP. The CDR3 totals 12 residues. The CDR3 sequence is CASGRRRYGYTF. CDR3 in DNA: TGTGCTAGTGGTCGTCGCCGCTATGGATACACCTTC.